This T cell receptor beta chain was documented in a study of patients and donors after allogeneic stem cell transplantation. Using its own MiXCR run on the RT-PCR reads, TCRdb lists one record per CDR3 protein. The sample holds approximately 160,000 distinct CDR3 sequences; 20% to 25% are singletons and the top ten take roughly 26%. This clonotype was seen a few times. The origin of this receptor is a human donor who was either an allogeneic HSCT recipient or a stem cell or donor lymphocyte infusion donor (not recorded which). It is not recorded whose cells these are; they may come from a transplant donor. Sequencing was performed on blood, either unsorted or a sorted T cell fraction (not recorded which).

For the CDR3, the DNA is TGCGCCAGCAGCCAAGAACGCGGACTAGCGGGATCCGGCGTGCAGTTCTTC. Translating it yields CASSQERGLAGSGVQFF. This rearrangement joins TRBV4-3 to TRBJ2-1, with 12 bases that match TRBD2. CDR1 is LGHNA, CDR2 YSLEER, per germline. V was pared by 0 bases and J by 12 bases, with 12 bases of the junction left unmatched. The CDR3 totals 17 residues.